Listed here are 14 T cell receptor beta chains from one sample, sequenced in a study of T cells in Graves' hyperthyroidism and ophthalmopathy. Researchers took RNA transcripts and amplified the TCR beta CDR3 regions from them. First-round RT-PCR of the TCR CDR3 relied on the HTBI primer set. TCRdb independently ran MiXCR on the multiplex PCR reads; one entry per CDR3 protein. The table shows approximately 710,000 distinct CDR3 sequences, with 17% occurring only once. The sequenced sample consisted of blood. The receptors come from a man in his fifties with Graves' hyperthyroidism.

This clonotype was seen ten or more times. This chain uses TRBV28 with TRBJ2-1, with D perhaps TRBD1 (5 bases). Trimming removed 1 base from V and 6 bases from J, with 13 bases in between. The CDR3 length is 15 residues. Germline V CDR1 and CDR2: MDHEN, SYDVKM. CDR3 bases: TGTGCCAGCAGTTTATCTGCAGGGTTGAGCAATGAGCAGTTCTTC. Its translation is CASSLSAGLSNEQFF.

The table lists this clonotype with a few counts. The CDR3 loop is CASSQTPGRQNTGELFF. As DNA, the CDR3 is TGTGCCAGCAGCCAAACGCCGGGACGGCAGAACACCGGGGAGCTGTTTTTT. This chain joins TRBV7-3 and TRBJ2-2; D tentatively reads TRBD1 or TRBD2 (5 bases each). The germline V gene encodes CDR1 SGHTA and CDR2 FQGTGA. This CDR3 region has 17 residues. V lost 5 bases to trimming and J lost 1 base, with 17 bases between them.

This clonotype was counted between two and nine times. The V gene is TRBV20-1, the J gene TRBJ2-1; tentative D call: TRBD1 (8 bases). Trimming removed 2 bases at V and 8 bases at J, with 19 bases between. Germline V gene lookup returns CDR1 DFQATT and CDR2 SNEGSKA (reference sequence). The CDR3 extends over 15 amino acids. The CDR3 DNA reads TGCAGTGCTAGATCCTTAGACAGGGGAGGGCATGAGCAGTTCTTC. Translating it yields CSARSLDRGGHEQFF.

This chain joins TRBV4-2 and TRBJ1-6; D is unresolved. The V gene's germline CDR1 is LGHNA and CDR2 YNFKEQ. The CDR3 extends over 15 amino acids. Trimming took off 0 bases at V and 8 bases at J, with 11 bases between the two ends. This chain's CDR3 is CASSQDVNTDSPLHF. CDR3 bases: TGTGCCAGCAGCCAAGATGTAAACACGGATTCACCCCTCCACTTT.

V is TRBV7-2 and J is TRBJ2-1, with TRBD2 matching 14 bases. CDR3 length equals 14 residues. V was pared by 4 bases and J by 9 bases, with 2 bases of the junction left unmatched. Germline V gene data show CDR1 as SGHTA and CDR2 as FQGNSA. CDR3 bases: TGTGCCAGCAGCTGGGGGACTAGCGGGAGTGAGCAGTTCTTC. Translated: CASSWGTSGSEQFF.

Note on this clonotype: A read error may explain this, as a much larger clone is one base away. The V gene is TRBV27, the J gene TRBJ2-3; D call uncertain. In germline, CDR1 is MNHEY, CDR2 SMNVEV (reference sequence). Trimming removed 6 bases from V and 0 bases from J, with 13 bases in between. The CDR3 covers 15 residues. The CDR3 loop is CASRGRAPSTDTQYF. Written as DNA, the CDR3 is TGTGCCAGCAGGGGTCGGGCACCTAGCACAGATACGCAGTATTTT.

The chain combines TRBV19 with TRBJ2-7, with 7 nucleotides matching TRBD2. The J segment lost 1 base and the V segment lost 10 bases, leaving 10 bases of the junction unmatched. The CDR3 has 14 amino acids. The germline V gene has CDR1 LNHDA and CDR2 SQIVND (reference sequence). The DNA for the CDR3 is TGTGCCACGAACAGCGGGGTTGGGTCCTACGAGCAGTACTTC. This codes for CATNSGVGSYEQYF. The whole variable domain, filled in from reference TRBV19 and TRBJ2-7, reads DGGITQSPKYLFRKEGQNVTLSCEQNLNHDAMYWYRQDPGQGLRLIYYSQIVNDFQKGDIAEGYSVSREKKESFPLTVTSAQKNPTAFYLCATNSGVGSYEQYFGPGTRLTVT.

This clonotype was detected only a few times. V gene TRBV29-1 combines with J gene TRBJ1-1; the D is unclear. This CDR3 region has 12 residues. The germline V and J ends were trimmed by 3 bases and 1 base, with 6 bases remaining between them. Per germline, CDR1 SQVTM and CDR2 ANQGSEA. The CDR3 DNA reads TGCAGCGTTGATCCGGAGAACACTGAAGCTTTCTTT. Protein product: CSVDPENTEAFF. The variable domain in full, completed from reference TRBV29-1 and TRBJ1-1, reads SAVISQKPSRDICQRGTSLTIQCQVDSQVTMMFWYRQQPGQSLTLIATANQGSEATYESGFVIDKFPISRPNLTFSTLTVSNMSPEDSSIYLCSVDPENTEAFFGQGTRLTVV.

This clonotype appeared many times. The chain has TRBV5-5 and TRBJ2-2; 7 nucleotides line up with TRBD1. The CDR3 is 15 amino acids. Germline lookup yields CDR1 SGHKS and CDR2 YYEKEE (reference sequence). The trim removed 5 bases at V and 6 bases at J, leaving 10 bases unmatched. The CDR3 sequence: CASRKDRLGSGELFF. The CDR3 nucleotides read TGTGCCAGCAGAAAGGACAGGCTAGGATCCGGGGAGCTGTTTTTT.

V usage is TRBV5-4 and J usage is TRBJ2-6, with 11 positions matching TRBD1. Germline V gives CDR1 SGHNT, CDR2 YYREEE (reference sequence). The CDR3 runs 16 residues. The junction had 9 bases not matched to a gene; V was cut back by 10 bases and J by 3 bases. The DNA for the CDR3 is TGTGCCGCAAGGACAGGGGGCTTCGATGGGGCCAACGTCCTGACTTTC. It codes for CAARTGGFDGANVLTF. Full variable domain (rest looked up from reference TRBV5-4 and TRBJ2-6): ETGVTQSPTHLIKTRGQQVTLRCSSQSGHNTVSWYQQALGQGPQFIFQYYREEENGRGNFPPRFSGLQFPNYSSELNVNALELDDSALYLCAARTGGFDGANVLTFGAGSRLTVL.

The chain has TRBV5-1 and TRBJ2-6; tentative D call: TRBD2 (6 bases). This CDR3 is built from 15 residues. CDR1 is SGHRS and CDR2 is YFSETQ in the germline V gene. Trimming left V 5 bases short and J 2 bases short, with 11 bases between. CDR3: CASSLTSTGANVLTF. Written as DNA, the CDR3 is TGCGCCAGCAGTCTTACTAGCACTGGGGCCAACGTCCTGACTTTC.

This clonotype was seen ten or more times. The CDR3 nucleotides read TGTGCCAGCAGTTCCCAGACAGGGCTTCAAGAGACCCAGTACTTC. Translating gives CASSSQTGLQETQYF. The chain couples TRBV12-3 or TRBV12-4 to TRBJ2-5, with TRBD1 identical over 7 bases. V shed 4 bases, J shed 2 bases, and the junction held 7 bases outside the gene matches. The CDR3 runs 15 residues.

CDR3 sequence (DNA): TGTGCCACCAGGGGGGAATTGAACACTGAAGCTTTCTTT. Amino acid sequence: CATRGELNTEAFF. The J gene is TRBJ1-1, the V gene TRBV24-1; D perhaps matches TRBD1 (5 bases). CDR3 size: 13 residues. Germline CDR1 and CDR2: KGHDR and SFDVKD. V was clipped by 7 bases and J by 0 bases, with 8 bases between them.

This clonotype was picked up a small number of times. The rearrangement uses TRBV24-1 and TRBJ2-1; the match to TRBD2 covers 14 bases. Germline V gene data show CDR1 as KGHDR and CDR2 as SFDVKD. V shed 9 bases and J 6 bases; nucleotides not matched to a gene: 9. The CDR3 consists of 16 residues. CDR3 sequence: CATERGTSGSFNEQFF. CDR3 in DNA: TGTGCCACCGAACGGGGGACTAGCGGGAGTTTCAATGAGCAGTTCTTC.